This T cell receptor (beta chain) originates from a study of molecular identifiers for immune sequencing clone quantification. TCRdb passed the PCR reads through MiXCR, listing each CDR3 protein once. The table includes 400,000 to 600,000 distinct CDR3 sequences, roughly a fifth detected once. Germline V gene lookup returns CDR1 MNHNS and CDR2 SASEGT. With 1 base clipped from V and 0 bases from J, the junction kept 2 bases outside the gene matches. The CDR3 runs to 15 residues. Study-wide results and caveats: The share of molecules held by clones above 20 RNA copies was over 99% in effector cells and under 1% in naive cells.

This clonotype was observed many times. Antigen specificity is unknown. Sequencing used naive CD8+ T cells from blood, with Jurkat cell RNA spiked in. Subset specified: FACS-sorted CD8+CD4-CCR7+CD45RA+ naive T cells. V and J are TRBV6-1 and TRBJ1-1; 7 bases fit TRBD1. The sequence was obtained from a human donor in good health. Some libraries in this study had Jurkat cell RNA spiked in. CDR3 sequence (DNA): TGTGCCAGCAGTGAAGAGACAGGGCTGAACACTGAAGCTTTCTTT. Translated, it gives CASSEETGLNTEAFF.